The 10 T cell receptor beta chains below come from one sample, sequenced in a study of breast tumors, draining lymph nodes, adjacent tissues. Samples came from axillary lymph nodes draining the breast cancer. TCRdb analysed the multiplex PCR reads with MiXCR anew, one entry per CDR3 protein. The profile covers hundreds of thousands of distinct CDR3 sequences, with less than 40% appearing a single time and 1.2% to 1.5% taken by the ten largest. The sequencing sample was made of axillary lymph node tissue. The receptors derive from a female donor with breast cancer. Some clones in this sample may be carry-over from other donors' samples.

Concerning this clonotype: One base away lies a much larger clone, so this may be a sequencing read error. V and J are TRBV19 and TRBJ2-7; D assignment may be TRBD1 or TRBD2 (5 bases each). The CDR3 loop spans 14 amino acids. Germline V gives CDR1 LNHDA, CDR2 SQIVND (reference sequence). The germline V and J ends were trimmed by 6 bases and 0 bases, with 12 bases remaining between them. The CDR3 is CASRSRDASYEQYF. The DNA for the CDR3 is TGTGCCAGTAGATCCCGGGACGCCTCCTACGAGCAGTACTTC.

In this sample, this clonotype turned up many times. Here the CDR3 reads CATSRDRWGAGNEKLFF. CDR3 DNA: TGTGCCACCAGCAGAGATCGGTGGGGGGCCGGTAATGAAAAACTGTTTTTT. The chain recombines TRBV15 with TRBJ1-4, with a weak D call TRBD1 (6 bases). V gave up 0 bases and J gave up 4 bases, with 15 bases separating them. From germline, CDR1 is LNHNV and CDR2 YYDKDF (reference sequence). This CDR3 has 17 residues.

This clonotype was counted a single time. This clone may be a read error of a much larger clone one base away. The J gene is TRBJ1-2, the V gene TRBV28, with 9 positions matching TRBD1. The germline CDR1 and CDR2 sequences are MDHEN and SYDVKM. V was pared by 11 bases and J by 2 bases, with 12 bases of the junction left unmatched. The CDR3 is made up of 15 amino acids. The DNA for the CDR3 is TGTGCCGGCGGAAGTGGGACAGGGCTCAACTATGGCTACACCTTC. This encodes CAGGSGTGLNYGYTF.

The chain couples TRBV11-2 to TRBJ2-5, with 11 nucleotides matching TRBD2. After removal of 5 bases from V and 3 bases from J, the junction contained 5 bases not matched to a gene. Germline CDR1 and CDR2: SGHAT and FQNNGV. CDR3 length: 15 residues. The CDR3 sequence is CASSQPGLAEETQYF. The CDR3, as DNA: TGTGCCAGCAGCCAACCGGGACTAGCGGAAGAGACCCAGTACTTC.

The V and J genes are TRBV20-1 and TRBJ2-3; no clear D. The CDR3 runs 12 residues. V lost 6 bases to trimming and J lost 2 bases, with 9 bases between them. The germline CDR1 and CDR2 sequences are DFQATT and SNEGSKA (reference sequence). CDR3 coding DNA: TGCAGTGCCTCCTTCAACACAGATACGCAGTATTTT. Its protein is CSASFNTDTQYF.

This clonotype was detected a few times. This sequence may be a read error, since a much larger clone differs from it by one base. The chain employs TRBV20-1 and TRBJ2-4, with TRBD2 identical over 7 bases. This CDR3 region has 13 residues. The V segment lost 3 bases and the J segment 6 bases; nucleotides outside the gene matches: 5. Germline lookup yields CDR1 DFQATT and CDR2 SNEGSKA (reference sequence). CDR3 nucleotide sequence: TGCAGTGCTAGGGCTAGCGGTCGAAACATTCAGTACTTC. As protein: CSARASGRNIQYF.

The genes are TRBV29-1 and TRBJ1-2; no reliable D call. Germline V lookup: CDR1 SQVTM, CDR2 ANQGSEA. The ends were cut back, 8 bases at V and 5 bases at J, with 12 bases in the middle. This CDR3 region has 11 residues. In DNA form, the CDR3 reads TGCAGCCGACAAGAGAAGTATGGCTACACCTTC. Protein sequence: CSRQEKYGYTF.

This clonotype has ten or more counts. This chain connects TRBV20-1 to TRBJ2-2, with no clear D. CDR1 and CDR2 from the germline V gene are DFQATT and SNEGSKA (reference sequence). V lost 7 bases, J lost 0 bases, and 12 bases lay in between. This CDR3 comprises 14 residues. The CDR3 reads CSVRTAANTGELFF. The CDR3 DNA is TGCAGTGTCCGGACCGCGGCGAACACCGGGGAGCTGTTTTTT.

This clonotype was observed many times. J is TRBJ2-1 and V is TRBV6-5, with no clear D. V was cut by 5 bases and J by 7 bases, with 9 bases left in between. The CDR3 runs 12 residues. CDR1 is MNHEY, CDR2 SVGAGI, per germline. The CDR3, as DNA: TGTGCCAGCAGTGCAACTCGAAATGAGCAGTTCTTC. Amino acids: CASSATRNEQFF.

This clonotype was observed many times. The chain combines TRBV20-1 with TRBJ2-1, with 14 bases lining up with TRBD2. This CDR3 has 17 amino acids. Germline CDR1 reads DFQATT; CDR2 reads SNEGSKA (reference sequence). The ends lost 5 bases at V and 6 bases at J; junction bases unmatched: 12. The CDR3 loop reads CSAGTGTSGSGRNEQFF. DNA for the CDR3: TGCAGTGCTGGGACCGGGACTAGCGGGAGTGGTCGCAATGAGCAGTTCTTC.